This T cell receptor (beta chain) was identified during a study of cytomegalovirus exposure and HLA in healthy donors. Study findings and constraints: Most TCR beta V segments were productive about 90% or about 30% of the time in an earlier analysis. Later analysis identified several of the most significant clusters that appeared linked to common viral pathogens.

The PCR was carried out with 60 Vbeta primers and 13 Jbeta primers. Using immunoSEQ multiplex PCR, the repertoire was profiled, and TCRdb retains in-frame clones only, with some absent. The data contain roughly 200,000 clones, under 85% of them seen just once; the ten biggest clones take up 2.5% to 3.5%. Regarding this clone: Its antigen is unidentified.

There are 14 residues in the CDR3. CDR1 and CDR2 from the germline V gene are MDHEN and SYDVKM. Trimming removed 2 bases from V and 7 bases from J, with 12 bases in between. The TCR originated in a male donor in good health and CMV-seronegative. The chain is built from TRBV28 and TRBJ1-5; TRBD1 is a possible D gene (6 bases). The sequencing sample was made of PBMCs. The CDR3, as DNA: TGTGCCAGCAGTTTAACACAGGGTGTGCAGCCCCAGCATTTT. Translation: CASSLTQGVQPQHF.